The present T cell receptor (beta chain) was sequenced within a study of vaccination effects on CD4 cells after COVID-19. For the study at large: Participants each got two BNT162b2 or mRNA-1273 vaccine doses. Study outcomes and limitations: Sampling in the study covered few convalescent patients and included no early post-infection timepoints. In convalescent patients, vaccine-induced clones largely differed from infection-induced clones. Late post-vaccination, clones induced by infection and those induced by vaccine underwent marked clonal contraction.

V was pared by 5 bases and J by 6 bases, with 17 bases between. This CDR3 has 14 residues. Per the germline V gene, CDR1 is SGHRS and CDR2 is YFSETQ. Comments on this clone: The antigen is not known.

Sequenced by immunoSEQ multiplex PCR; TCRdb stores in-frame clones only, minus some. The table lists some 25,000 clones, 76% of them singletons, with around a sixth in the top ten. Expansion of antigen-specific CD4+ T cells with viral peptide pools was carried out by the ViraFEST assay before sequencing. CD4+ T cells were isolated after around 10 days of culture. The individual was infected with SARS-CoV-2 between March and December 2020, as confirmed by PCR. This specimen consisted of CD4+ T cells from PBMCs cultured with SARS-CoV-2 spike peptides, obtained before COVID-19 vaccination. The TCR was taken from a human donor who had a prior SARS-CoV-2 infection. The rearrangement joins TRBV5-1 to TRBJ1-2; D is unresolved. This chain's CDR3 is CASRALTDMNGYTF. The DNA of the CDR3 is TGCGCCAGCAGGGCTTTAACAGACATGAATGGCTACACCTTC.